These 12 T cell receptor beta chains share one sample of origin, sequenced in a study of cytomegalovirus exposure and HLA in healthy donors. A multiplex PCR was run with 60 Vbeta primers and 13 Jbeta primers. TCRdb's table, derived via immunoSEQ multiplex PCR, lists solely in-frame clones and lacks some. The top ten clones hold more than 4.5% of a sample with approximately 100,000 clones, 60% to 80% of them seen once. Specimen: PBMCs. These receptors were taken from a woman aged 18-30 years in good health and CMV-seropositive.

This CDR3 is CASTRGLTAGLTYEQYF. In DNA form, the CDR3 reads TGTGCCAGCACAAGGGGCCTGACGGCGGGGCTGACCTACGAGCAGTACTTC. The rearrangement links TRBV5-4 to TRBJ2-7, with D possibly being TRBD2 (6 bases). Germline V gene lookup returns CDR1 SGHNT and CDR2 YYREEE (reference sequence). The CDR3 length is 17 residues. V gave up 6 bases and J gave up 2 bases, with 24 bases separating them.

This chain links TRBV7-2 with TRBJ2-3, with D perhaps matching TRBD2 (5 bases). This CDR3 comprises 13 residues. Germline CDR1 reads SGHTA; CDR2 reads FQGNSA. The V end lost 7 bases, the J end lost 2 bases, and 10 bases lay between the germline ends. CDR3 coding DNA: TGTGCCAGCACTCAGCGGTTCACAGATACGCAGTATTTT. This codes for CASTQRFTDTQYF. Filled out from reference TRBV7-2 and TRBJ2-3, the complete variable domain reads GAGVSQSPSNKVTEKGKDVELRCDPISGHTALYWYRQSLGQGLEFLIYFQGNSAPDKSGLPSDRFSAERTGGSVSTLTIQRTQQEDSAVYLCASTQRFTDTQYFGPGTRLTVL.

This clone is a singleton in its sample. The chain has TRBV27 and TRBJ2-1; 9 bases are shared with TRBD1. CDR3 length: 15 residues. V was pared by 2 bases and J by 8 bases, with 7 bases of the junction left unmatched. CDR1 MNHEY and CDR2 SMNVEV come from the germline V gene (reference sequence). The CDR3 reads CASSLTGQGLYEQFF. As DNA, the CDR3 is TGTGCCAGCAGTTTAACGGGACAGGGTCTATATGAGCAGTTCTTC.

The chain uses TRBV7-2 and TRBJ1-2, with a possible D match to TRBD1 (6 bases). The germline gives CDR1 SGHTA, CDR2 FQGNSA. The CDR3 has 15 amino acids. Trimming removed 4 bases from V and 1 base from J, with 13 bases in between. CDR3 protein: CASSSGTWGNYGYTF. The DNA for the CDR3 is TGTGCCAGCAGCTCCGGGACATGGGGTAACTATGGCTACACCTTC.

This chain uses TRBV25-1 with TRBJ2-7, with D possibly TRBD1 on 6 matching bases. The CDR3 consists of 18 residues. V was clipped by 1 base and J by 3 bases, with 22 bases between them. Germline V gene lookup returns CDR1 MGHDK and CDR2 SYGVNS. For the CDR3, the DNA is TGTGCCAGCAGTGAATCAGGCAGGGGTGGAGGTTTCCACTACGAGCAGTACTTC. Its protein is CASSESGRGGGFHYEQYF.

This chain joins TRBV11-2 and TRBJ1-1; D is undetermined. The CDR3 consists of 13 residues. V shed 1 base and J shed 7 bases, with 10 bases lying between them. Germline CDR1 is SGHAT and CDR2 is FQNNGV. The DNA for the CDR3 is TGTGCCAGCAGCTTAGGGATCCAGGATGAAGCTTTCTTT. It yields the protein CASSLGIQDEAFF. Using reference TRBV11-2 and TRBJ1-1 for the parts outside the CDR3, the full variable domain is EAGVAQSPRYKIIEKRQSVAFWCNPISGHATLYWYQQILGQGPKLLIQFQNNGVVDDSQLPKDRFSAERLKGVDSTLKIQPAKLEDSAVYLCASSLGIQDEAFFGQGTRLTVV.

V is TRBV5-1 and J is TRBJ1-1; 8 bases are shared with TRBD1. V lost 3 bases, J lost 5 bases, and 15 bases stayed unmatched. The CDR3 is made up of 17 amino acids. Germline CDR1 SGHRS, CDR2 YFSETQ. The CDR3 sequence is CASSSVPGQVLSTEAFF. The CDR3 coding sequence is TGCGCCAGCAGCTCGGTCCCGGGACAGGTCCTGAGTACTGAAGCTTTCTTT.

V gene TRBV4-1 combines with J gene TRBJ2-7, with TRBD1 matching 8 bases. J was trimmed by 5 bases and V by 3 bases; bases with no gene match: 9. Looked up from germline, CDR1 is MGHRA and CDR2 is YSYEKL. This CDR3 is 15 amino acids long. The CDR3 region is CASSHKTGGRNEQYF. CDR3 DNA sequence: TGCGCCAGCAGCCATAAAACAGGGGGGAGGAACGAGCAGTACTTC.

This clone has a single count. CDR3 sequence: CASSQLWTSGSYEQFF. CDR3 bases: TGCGCCAGCAGCCAGCTTTGGACTAGCGGGAGCTATGAGCAGTTCTTC. This rearrangement joins TRBV4-1 to TRBJ2-1; the match to TRBD2 covers 13 bases. Trimming at V came to 3 bases and at J to 8 bases, leaving 7 bases not matched to a gene. This CDR3 has 16 amino acids. Germline V gene sequence: CDR1 MGHRA, CDR2 YSYEKL.

The chain carries TRBV15 and TRBJ2-3; D possibly corresponds to TRBD1 (5 bases). CDR3 size: 14 residues. Germline-derived CDR1 and CDR2 are LNHNV and YYDKDF (reference sequence). The germline V and J ends were trimmed by 5 bases and 2 bases, with 11 bases remaining between them. CDR3 in DNA: TGTGCCACCAGCCCAGGGTGGCTCACAGATACGCAGTATTTT. It translates to CATSPGWLTDTQYF.

The chain couples TRBV4-2 to TRBJ1-5; TRBD1 agrees at 10 bases. CDR1 and CDR2 (germline): LGHNA, YNFKEQ. The CDR3 runs 15 residues. The junction had 2 bases not matched to a gene; V was cut back by 4 bases and J by 2 bases. The CDR3 region is CASSRDRGGNQPQHF. For the CDR3, the DNA is TGTGCCAGCAGCCGGGACAGGGGAGGCAATCAGCCCCAGCATTTT.

The chain combines TRBV27 with TRBJ1-1, with D perhaps matching TRBD1 (6 bases). Trimming stripped 5 bases from V and 2 bases from J, with 12 bases between. The CDR3 runs 14 residues. Germline V gene sequence: CDR1 MNHEY, CDR2 SMNVEV (reference sequence). The chain's CDR3 is CASSTRTENTEAFF. The CDR3 DNA is TGTGCCAGCAGTACAAGGACAGAAAACACTGAAGCTTTCTTT.